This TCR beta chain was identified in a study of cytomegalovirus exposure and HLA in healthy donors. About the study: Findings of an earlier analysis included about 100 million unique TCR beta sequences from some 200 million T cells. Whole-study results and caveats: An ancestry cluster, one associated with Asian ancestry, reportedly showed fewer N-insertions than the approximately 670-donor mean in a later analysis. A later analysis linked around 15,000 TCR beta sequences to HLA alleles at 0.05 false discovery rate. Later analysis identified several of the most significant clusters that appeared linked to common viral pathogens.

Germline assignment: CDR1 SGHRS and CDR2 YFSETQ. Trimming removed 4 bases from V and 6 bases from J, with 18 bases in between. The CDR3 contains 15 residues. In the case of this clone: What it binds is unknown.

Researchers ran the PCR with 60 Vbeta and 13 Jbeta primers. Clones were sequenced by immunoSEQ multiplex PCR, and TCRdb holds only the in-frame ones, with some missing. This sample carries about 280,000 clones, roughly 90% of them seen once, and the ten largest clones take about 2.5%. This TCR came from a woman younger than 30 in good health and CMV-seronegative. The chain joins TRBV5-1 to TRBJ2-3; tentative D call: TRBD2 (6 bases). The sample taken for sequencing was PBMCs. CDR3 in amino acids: CASSRMGLGGDTQYF. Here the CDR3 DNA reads TGCGCCAGCAGCCGGATGGGACTCGGGGGTGATACGCAGTATTTT. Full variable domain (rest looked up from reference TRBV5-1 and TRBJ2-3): KAGVTQTPRYLIKTRGQQVTLSCSPISGHRSVSWYQQTPGQGLQFLFEYFSETQRNKGNFPGRFSGRQFSNSRSEMNVSTLELGDSALYLCASSRMGLGGDTQYFGPGTRLTVL.